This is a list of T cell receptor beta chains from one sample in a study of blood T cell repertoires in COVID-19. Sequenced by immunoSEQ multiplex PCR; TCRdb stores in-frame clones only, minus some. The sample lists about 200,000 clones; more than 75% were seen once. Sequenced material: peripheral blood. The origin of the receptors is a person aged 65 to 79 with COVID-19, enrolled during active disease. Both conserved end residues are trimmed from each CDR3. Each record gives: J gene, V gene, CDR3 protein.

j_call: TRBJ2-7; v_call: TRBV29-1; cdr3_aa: SVRKGQGRNEQY
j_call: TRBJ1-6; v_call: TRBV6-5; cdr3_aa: ASSPGQTNSPLH
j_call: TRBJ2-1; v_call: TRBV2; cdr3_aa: ASSAESYNEQF
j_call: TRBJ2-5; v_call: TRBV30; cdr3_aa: AWTEQGQTQY
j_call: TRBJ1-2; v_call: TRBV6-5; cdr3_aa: ASSQDRAFGYT
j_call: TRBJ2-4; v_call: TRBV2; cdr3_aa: ASSEAVLRVMGKNIQY
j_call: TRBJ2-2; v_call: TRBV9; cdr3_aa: ASSVGSGGNTGELF
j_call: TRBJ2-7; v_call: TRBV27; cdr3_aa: ASSLSPLAGVYEQY
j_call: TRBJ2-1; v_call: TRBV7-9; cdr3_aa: ASSLAGGDNEQF
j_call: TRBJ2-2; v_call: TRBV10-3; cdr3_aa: AIVGAIDTGELF
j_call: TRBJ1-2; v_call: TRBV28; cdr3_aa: ASFNLRTGTRGYT
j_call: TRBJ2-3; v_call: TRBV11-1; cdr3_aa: ASSLQGRESDTQY
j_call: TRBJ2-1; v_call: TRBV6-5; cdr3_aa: ASSYETGVHNEQF
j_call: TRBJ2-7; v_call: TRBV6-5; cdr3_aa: ASKEGGMINEQY
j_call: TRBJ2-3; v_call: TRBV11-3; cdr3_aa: ASSNTDTQY
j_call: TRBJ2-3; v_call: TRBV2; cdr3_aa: ASTLAGVSTDTQY
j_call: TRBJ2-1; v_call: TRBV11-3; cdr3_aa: ASSLSGQGAYNEQF
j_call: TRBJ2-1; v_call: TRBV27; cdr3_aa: ASSPRGRNNEQF
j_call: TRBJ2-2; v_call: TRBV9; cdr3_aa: ASSVGAETNTGELF
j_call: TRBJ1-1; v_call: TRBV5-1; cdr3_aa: ASRSGILDTEAF
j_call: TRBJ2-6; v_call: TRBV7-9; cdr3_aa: ASSIRGFFSGANVLT
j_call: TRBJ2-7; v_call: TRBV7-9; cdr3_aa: ASSLYNRGRV
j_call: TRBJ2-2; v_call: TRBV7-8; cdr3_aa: ASSLATGSTGELF
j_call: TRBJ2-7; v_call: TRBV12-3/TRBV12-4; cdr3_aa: ASRDQGRYEQY
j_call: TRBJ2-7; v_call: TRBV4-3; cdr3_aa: ASSQTGTGSSEQY
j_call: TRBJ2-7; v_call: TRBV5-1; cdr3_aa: ASSLWGQGGEQY
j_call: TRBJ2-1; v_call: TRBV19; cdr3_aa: ASSLGLAGGPV
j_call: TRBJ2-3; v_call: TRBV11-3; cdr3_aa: ASSLEGTSGLASFADTQY
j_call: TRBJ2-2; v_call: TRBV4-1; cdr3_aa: ASSHGKGDTGELF
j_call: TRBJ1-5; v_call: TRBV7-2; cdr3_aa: ASSTGGTSMNQPQH
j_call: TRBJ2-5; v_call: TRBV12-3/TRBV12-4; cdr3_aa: ASRGQAGETQY
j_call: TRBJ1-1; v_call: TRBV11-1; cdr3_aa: ASSLARWGDTEAF
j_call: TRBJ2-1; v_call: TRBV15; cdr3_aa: ATSRGSGGINEQF
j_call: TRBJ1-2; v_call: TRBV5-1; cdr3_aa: ASSLEEGANYGYT
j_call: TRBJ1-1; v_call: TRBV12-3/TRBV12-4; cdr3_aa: VTRQELNTEAF
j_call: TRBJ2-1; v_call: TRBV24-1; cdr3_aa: ATSEHSGLAGVYNEQF
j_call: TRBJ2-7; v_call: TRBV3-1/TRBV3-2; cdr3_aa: ASSPGHRFTYEQY
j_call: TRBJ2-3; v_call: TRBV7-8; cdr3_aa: ASSRVERFTDTQY
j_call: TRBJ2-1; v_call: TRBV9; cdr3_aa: ASSVTLAGGNDEQF
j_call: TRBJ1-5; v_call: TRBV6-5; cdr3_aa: ASSTGRHSNQPQH
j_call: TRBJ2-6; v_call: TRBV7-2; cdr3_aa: ASSSPGRISGANVLT
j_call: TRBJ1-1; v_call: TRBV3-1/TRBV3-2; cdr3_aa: ASSQATGEAF
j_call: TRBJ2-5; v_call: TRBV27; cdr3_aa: ASSTNVAGFLQETQY
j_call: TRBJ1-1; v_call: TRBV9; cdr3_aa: ASSVVTKNTEAF
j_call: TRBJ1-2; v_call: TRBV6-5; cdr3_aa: ASSYSARGTNYGYT
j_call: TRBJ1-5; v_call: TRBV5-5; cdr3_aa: ASSLGFYGQGALGNQPQH
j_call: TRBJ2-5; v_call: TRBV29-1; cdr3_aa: SVSTGGQGETQY
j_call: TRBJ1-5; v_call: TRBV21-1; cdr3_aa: ASSSSGQRNQPQH